This T cell receptor beta chain emerged from a study of CD8+ T cells in alopecia areata. Study as a whole: C3H/HeJ graft donors with spontaneous alopecia, aged roughly 6-13 months, supplied skin that was transplanted onto female C3H/HeJ mice aged roughly 7-10 weeks. Overall study results and limits: Lesional scalp, especially alopecia totalis/universalis, showed higher clonality than normal scalp. Shared TCR sequences were less clear between patients than in mice, possibly partly from HLA diversity. Tissue-resident alphabeta T cells belonging to normal skin likewise get sequenced within scalp specimens.

RNA extraction and reverse transcription yielded cDNA as sequencing template. TCRdb's table, derived via immunoSEQ multiplex PCR, lists solely in-frame clones and lacks some. The sample yields about 110,000 clones, without any singletons. This CDR3 has 14 residues. CDR1 NNHDY and CDR2 SYVADS come from the germline V gene. The V segment lost 2 bases and the J segment 4 bases; nucleotides outside the gene matches: 5. This clone showed up just a few times. Its antigen is currently unknown. Any gene name here is a mouse gene name. The CDR3 end lies 4 residues beyond the end of the read and is filled in from the germline J gene.

This receptor was obtained from a C3H/HeJ mouse with alopecia areata. The strain bears MHC haplotype H2-k. The sample taken for sequencing was lesional skin. The J gene is TRBJ1-2, the V gene TRBV13-3; the match to TRBD1 covers 7 bases. CDR3 sequence: CASSEDREISDYTF. The sequenced part of the CDR3 DNA is TGTGCCAGCAGTGAAGACAGGGAGATCTCC.